The clone carrying this TCR beta chain was seen a few times. As yet, its antigen is unknown. The entry originates in a study of beta chain features in type 1 diabetes. Findings of the study overall: Shorter templates might be favored by PCR, and equally so in patients and in controls. Among all four CD4+ subsets, Type 1 diabetes patients had TCRB CDR3s that were moderately but significantly shorter.

CD45RO/CCR7/CD25/CD127/CD95/CD27 sorting isolated CD4+ naive, central memory, regulatory and stem cell-like memory cells. Every bit of the isolated RNA underwent reverse transcription, so sequencing read expressed TCRB transcripts. Assay used: immunoSEQ multiplex PCR; TCRdb lists only in-frame clones, some missing. The data contain under 400,000 clones, roughly 12% of them seen just once; the ten biggest clones take up about 0.01%. Sequencing used naive CD4+ T cells from blood. The clonotype was recovered from a woman aged 18 to 35 with type 1 diabetes.

The CDR3 sequence: CASSLSPGGADTQYF. For the CDR3, the DNA is TGTGCCAGCAGCTTGTCCCCGGGGGGGGCAGATACGCAGTATTTT. The chain recombines TRBV5-4 with TRBJ2-3, with 8 bases lining up with TRBD2. The germline V gene encodes CDR1 SGHNT and CDR2 YYREEE (reference sequence). J was trimmed by 4 bases and V by 1 base; bases with no gene match: 5. The CDR3 consists of 15 residues.